This T cell receptor (beta chain) was retrieved from a study of brain T cells in children with intractable seizures. The table came from immunoSEQ multiplex PCR; TCRdb's copy has only in-frame clones and leaves some out. The sample yields approximately 23,000 clones, 90% to 95% seen once. In germline, CDR1 is MNHEY, CDR2 SMNVEV (reference sequence). The V and J ends lost 1 base and 0 bases respectively, with 4 bases between them. This CDR3 spans 14 amino acids. Surgery cases with the highest brain T cell transcript signatures were chosen for sequencing. Pre-surgery treatment included at least one anti-epileptic drug. A remark on this clone: What it binds is unknown.

Notes on the study in general: Patients' HCMV serostatus was unknown; virus specificity rests on CDR3 similarity alone. Pre-surgery blood may have been undersampled, hiding some clones.

The sequences come from peripheral blood, collected at surgery. The J gene is TRBJ1-5, the V gene TRBV27; D gene uncertain. The source of this sequence is a boy under 18 with focal cortical dysplasia and intractable seizures. The CDR3: CASSLLGSNQPQHF. CDR3 nucleotide sequence: TGTGCCAGCAGTTTATTAGGTAGCAATCAGCCCCAGCATTTT.